This TCR beta chain derives from a study of early T cells in non-severe SARS-CoV-2 infection (dated by TCRdb to the early 2020s). About the study as a whole: Bulk RNA from unsorted whole blood was used for TCR sequencing, so alpha and beta chains could not be paired.

Set within a cohort of healthcare workers in London, UK, this nested case-control study involved weekly PCR testing of nasopharyngeal swabs along with blood sampling. Healthcare workers were recruited during the week of the UK lockdown, between 23 and 31 March 2020, and followed weekly for up to 16 weeks. The investigation overall reported the following: VDJdb matching was skewed toward anti-spike CD8 responses and likely underestimated virus-specific expansions, missing private and CD4 specificities.

The library was prepared using 5' RACE. Sequencing was performed on a NextSeq 500. Unique molecular identifiers were attached to individual cDNA molecules in the TCR library protocol so that sequencing error and PCR bias could be corrected. Sequencing covered both TCR alpha and beta chains, and within each sample the abundances of alpha and beta sequences were tightly co-correlated. Regarding the original processing steps: V gene, J gene and CDR3 annotation of TCR sequences was performed with Decombinator V4. TCRs were defined as expanded if a significant change between any two time points was detected under a Poisson model with p below 0.0001. TCR abundances were normalised to the total number of TCRs sequenced in each sample and reported as counts per million. VDJdb, accessed 1 November 2021, was searched for CMV, EBV and SARS-CoV-2 annotated TCRs, excluding TCRs annotated for multiple antigens. TCRdb reprocessed the public reads (quality trimming at Q25 with fastp, clone calling with MiXCR) and kept in-frame beta chains. Rows with a matching CDR3 protein are joined into one entry that keeps the most common DNA and genes. None of the V and J calls come from the authors' own analysis; TCRdb made them. This sample holds roughly 75,000 distinct CDR3 sequences; approximately 15% were observed only once. The biggest ten clones account for approximately 2.9% of the sample.

This clonotype was counted only a few times. This receptor's antigen is unknown. No base quality information exists; no much larger clone differs at one position. This receptor was taken from an adult who was a healthcare worker with PCR-confirmed SARS-CoV-2 infection or an uninfected control (not recorded which). Sequenced: whole blood.

The DNA sequence reads TGTGCCAGCAGCCAAATGACAGGGGGGTCCTACAATGAGCAGTTCTTC. Translated, this is CASSQMTGGSYNEQFF. Recombination linked TRBV14 to TRBJ2-1, and TRBD1 aligns with 9 junction nucleotides. V has 2 bases trimmed and J has 1 base trimmed; junction bases matching no gene number 3. In the germline V gene, CDR1 corresponds to SGHDN and CDR2 to FVKESK. Including the terminal cysteine and phenylalanine, the CDR3 comprises 16 residues. The only DNA kept is the CDR3, 48 bases in frame from the first base.